A single T cell receptor (beta chain) is shown here with its context. The antigen is undetermined. The V gene end was trimmed by 5 bases and the J gene end by 5 bases; junction bases not matched to a gene: 5. The CDR3 has 13 amino acids. Germline lookup yields CDR1 SGHTA and CDR2 FQGTGA. All of the isolated RNA was reverse transcribed, so expressed TCRB transcripts were sequenced. Assay used: immunoSEQ multiplex PCR; TCRdb lists only in-frame clones, some missing. The repertoire holds 250,000 or so clones, with roughly 20% as singletons. This sample is drawn from a study of beta chain features in type 1 diabetes. Stem cell-like memory, regulatory, central memory and naive CD4+ cells were sorted via CD45RO/CCR7/CD25/CD127/CD95/CD27. The study, taken as a whole, reports: The naive, central memory and Treg TCRB repertoires showed an apparent similarity that was greater among patients than among healthy donors. Shortening that was moderate but significant affected the TCRB CDR3s of Type 1 diabetes patients in all four CD4+ subsets. Lower insertion and higher deletion counts appeared at VDJ junctions in type 1 diabetes patients. Using cDNA template may skew counts toward highly expressing activated cells.

What was sequenced was naive CD4+ T cells from blood. The receptor was isolated from a woman in her 40s with type 1 diabetes. The chain has TRBV7-3 and TRBJ2-5; TRBD2 matches at 7 bases. The CDR3 DNA sequence: TGTGCCAGCAGCCGGGGGACTACGGAGACCCAGTACTTC. Residues: CASSRGTTETQYF.